This T cell receptor (beta chain) is from a study of blood T cell repertoires in COVID-19. On the study more broadly: PBMCs, B-cell-depleted T cells, or T cells provided the cDNA or gDNA that made up the material.

CDR3 length: 12 residues. Trimming took 5 bases from V and 4 from J, leaving 7 bases between them. Some clones are missing from TCRdb's copy, which holds only in-frame ones; the method was immunoSEQ multiplex PCR. This table holds some 500,000 clones, about 89% found once. The J gene is TRBJ2-3, the V gene TRBV12-3 or TRBV12-4; D is unclear. The sample taken for sequencing was peripheral blood. This TCR derives from a woman aged 45-60 years with COVID-19, enrolled during active disease. The CDR3 region is CASSPPADTQYF. The CDR3 nucleotides read TGTGCCAGCAGTCCCCCGGCAGATACGCAGTATTTT.